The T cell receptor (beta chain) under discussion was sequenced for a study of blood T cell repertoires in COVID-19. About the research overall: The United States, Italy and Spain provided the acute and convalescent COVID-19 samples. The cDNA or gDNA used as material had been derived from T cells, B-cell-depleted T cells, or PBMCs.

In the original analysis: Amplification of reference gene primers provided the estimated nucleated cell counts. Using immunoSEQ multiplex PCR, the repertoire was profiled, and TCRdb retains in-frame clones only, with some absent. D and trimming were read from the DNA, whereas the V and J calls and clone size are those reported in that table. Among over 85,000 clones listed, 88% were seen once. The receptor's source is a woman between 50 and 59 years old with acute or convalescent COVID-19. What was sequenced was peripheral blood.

The CDR3 bases are TGTGCCACCCGGGACAGGGGAAACACCGGGGAGCTGTTTTTT. Translation: CATRDRGNTGELFF. The chain has TRBV19 and TRBJ2-2; 10 bases align to TRBD1. V trimming: 10 bases; J trimming: 2 bases; junction bases outside the gene matches: 4. This CDR3 contains 14 residues. Germline V CDR1 and CDR2: LNHDA, SQIVND (reference sequence).